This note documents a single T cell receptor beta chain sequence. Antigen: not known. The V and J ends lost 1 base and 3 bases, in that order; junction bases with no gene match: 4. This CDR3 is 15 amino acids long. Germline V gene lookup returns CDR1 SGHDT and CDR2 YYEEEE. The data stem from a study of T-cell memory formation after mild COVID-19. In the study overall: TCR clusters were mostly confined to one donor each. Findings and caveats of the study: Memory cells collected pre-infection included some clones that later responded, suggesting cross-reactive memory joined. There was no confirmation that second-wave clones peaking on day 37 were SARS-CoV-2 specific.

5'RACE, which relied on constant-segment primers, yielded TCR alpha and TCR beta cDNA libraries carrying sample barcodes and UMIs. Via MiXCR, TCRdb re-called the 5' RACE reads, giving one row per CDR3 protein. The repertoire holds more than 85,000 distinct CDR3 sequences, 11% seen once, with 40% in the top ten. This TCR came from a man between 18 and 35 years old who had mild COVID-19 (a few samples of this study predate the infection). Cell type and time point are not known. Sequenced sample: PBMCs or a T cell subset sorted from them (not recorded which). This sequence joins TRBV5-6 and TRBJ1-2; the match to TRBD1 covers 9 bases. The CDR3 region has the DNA TGTGCCAGCAGCTTGAGGGACAGGGTATACTATGGCTACACCTTC. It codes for CASSLRDRVYYGYTF.